The clone carrying this TCR beta chain was seen more than once but under ten times. The target antigen is unknown. This sample is drawn from a study of beta chain features in type 1 diabetes. Study-level points and caveats: All four CD4+ subsets from Type 1 diabetes patients carried moderately but significantly shorter TCRB CDR3s.

In germline, CDR1 is MDHEN, CDR2 SYDVKM. V trimming: 10 bases; J trimming: 3 bases; junction bases outside the gene matches: 8. The CDR3 is 15 amino acids. Reverse transcribing all isolated RNA meant expressed TCRB transcripts were sequenced. Sequencing used immunoSEQ multiplex PCR; TCRdb keeps in-frame clones, though not all of them. The sample has 640,000 or so clones; 11% to 15% are singletons. The receptor's source is a man between 18 and 35 years old with type 1 diabetes. The chain uses TRBV28 and TRBJ2-1, with 11 bases matching TRBD2. Sequenced material: naive CD4+ T cells from blood. This CDR3 is CATLSSGGSYNEQFF. In DNA form, the CDR3 reads TGTGCCACCCTGTCTAGCGGGGGGAGCTACAATGAGCAGTTCTTC.